Listed below are T cell receptor beta chains from one sample, sequenced in a study of vaccination and CD4 T cells after COVID-19. TCRdb re-analysed the PCR reads in MiXCR, keeping a single row per CDR3 protein. Of 20,000 to 25,000 distinct CDR3 sequences detected, about three fifths appear once; the ten largest clones hold approximately 0.93%. The material was CD4+ T cells from blood, obtained before SARS-CoV-2 vaccination. The source of these receptors is a human donor who had recovered from COVID-19. The CDR3 runs from the conserved cysteine through the conserved F or W. A D gene is named only where the DNA matches it firmly. Expanded clones are given a class, and other clones once, few, many or no size at all.

j_call d_call clone_size cdr3_length v_call cdr3_nt cdr3_aa
TRBJ1-2 - - 15 TRBV4-1 TGCGCCAGCAGCCAAGTGGTCACAGCTAACTATGGCTACACCTTC CASSQVVTANYGYTF
TRBJ2-7 - - 13 TRBV2 TGTGCCGCTAGGGGGGCCCCCGGTGGGGAGCAGTACTTC CAARGAPGGEQYF
TRBJ1-5 - - 13 TRBV2 TGTGCCACCTCGGGAGGGCTCAATCAGCCCCAGCATTTT CATSGGLNQPQHF
TRBJ1-5 - - 13 TRBV6-4 TGTGCCAGCAGTGAGGCAATGGGGCAGCCCCAGCATTTT CASSEAMGQPQHF
TRBJ2-1 TRBD2 - 14 TRBV7-2 TGTGCCAGCAGCTCAGGACTAGCGGGAGGGAATAAGTTCTTC CASSSGLAGGNKFF
TRBJ1-1 - - 13 TRBV10-3 TGTGCCATCAGCGAGCAGGGGAGAACTGAAGCTTTCTTT CAISEQGRTEAFF
TRBJ1-2 - - 15 TRBV24-1 TGTGCCACCAGTGACCCATCGGGGGGATATCATGGCTACACCTTC CATSDPSGGYHGYTF
TRBJ1-2 TRBD1 - 18 TRBV28 TGTGCCAGCAGTTTCCCGCGGGGACAGGGGGCGCTGAACTATGGCTACACCTTC CASSFPRGQGALNYGYTF
TRBJ2-1 - - 17 TRBV20-1 TGCAGTGCTAGAGGTCCGTCGAGCGGCCGCTCCTACAATGAGCAGTTCTTC CSARGPSSGRSYNEQFF
TRBJ2-3 TRBD2 - 18 TRBV9 TGTGCCAGCAGCAGAGAAGGACTAGCGGAGACTATCACAGATACGCAGTATTTT CASSREGLAETITDTQYF
TRBJ2-3 - - 13 TRBV25-1 TGTGCCAGCAGTGTCAGGGTGGGAGATACGCAGTATTTT CASSVRVGDTQYF
TRBJ1-4 - - 18 TRBV15 TGTGCCACCAGCAGGGCCTCCGGGGGGAGTGCAACTAATGAAAAACTGTTTTTT CATSRASGGSATNEKLFF
TRBJ1-1 - few 14 TRBV19 TGTGCCAGTAGTCGAACGGGACTGGAGACTGAAGCTTTCTTT CASSRTGLETEAFF
TRBJ2-7 - - 14 TRBV20-1 TGCAGTGCTCCAGAGTATGGGAATTCCTACGAGCAGTACTTC CSAPEYGNSYEQYF
TRBJ1-4 TRBD1 - 14 TRBV6-5 TGTGCCAGCAGTTACACGGACAGGGTTCGCAAACTGTTTTTT CASSYTDRVRKLFF
TRBJ2-4 - - 13 TRBV5-6 TGTGCCAGCAGCTTGGAAACAGCCCGGCGGCAGTACTTC CASSLETARRQYF
TRBJ1-5 TRBD1 once 14 TRBV28 TGTGCCACAGTTAGGGGCAGGGGGTATCAGCCCCAGCATTTT CATVRGRGYQPQHF
TRBJ2-5 TRBD1 few 14 TRBV15 TGTGCCACCGCCCGGGACAGGGGTACAGAGACCCAGTACTTC CATARDRGTETQYF
TRBJ2-3 - - 16 TRBV12-3/TRBV12-4 TGTGCCAGCAGTTTAGTGGCAGGGTCGTTTACAGATACGCAGTATTTT CASSLVAGSFTDTQYF
TRBJ2-1 TRBD1 - 14 TRBV10-3 TGTGCCATCAGTAAGGGACAGGGGATAGATGAGCAGTTCTTC CAISKGQGIDEQFF
TRBJ1-6 TRBD1 - 14 TRBV19 TGTGCCAGTAGTATACAGGGGGCTCGATCACCCCTCCACTTT CASSIQGARSPLHF
TRBJ2-3 - - 16 TRBV20-1 TGCAGTGCTAGAGGGGCGGGACTTCCGGTCACAGATACGCAGTATTTT CSARGAGLPVTDTQYF
TRBJ1-5 - few 14 TRBV15 TGTGCCACCAGCAGAGTCACCAGCAATCAGCCCCAGCATTTT CATSRVTSNQPQHF
TRBJ2-1 - - 16 TRBV7-3 TGTGCCAGCAGCCCCGAGGGTGGAGGGGGGCTGAATGAGCAGTTCTTC CASSPEGGGGLNEQFF
TRBJ1-1 TRBD1 - 18 TRBV6-1 TGTGCCAGCAGGGGGAGGGACAGGCCAAGAGGGATGAACACTGAAGCTTTCTTT CASRGRDRPRGMNTEAFF
TRBJ2-3 TRBD2 - 15 TRBV20-1 TGCAGTGCTATGAGAACTAGCGGGATTGCAGATACGCAGTATTTT CSAMRTSGIADTQYF
TRBJ1-2 - - 14 TRBV5-1 TGCGCCAGCAGCTTGCCCCAGCCCGGGTATGGCTACACCTTC CASSLPQPGYGYTF
TRBJ2-3 TRBD2 - 16 TRBV19 TGTACCAGTAGCGGCGTCCTAGCGGACAACACAGGTACGCAGTATTTT CTSSGVLADNTGTQYF
TRBJ2-5 - few 11 TRBV2 TGTGCCAGCAAAGAGTGGGAGACCCAGTACTTC CASKEWETQYF
TRBJ2-7 TRBD2 once 14 TRBV7-2 TGTGCCAGCAGCCTCGGAGGGACTAGACGCGAGCAGTACTTC CASSLGGTRREQYF
TRBJ1-5 TRBD1 - 16 TRBV28 TGTGCCAGCAGTTCGACGTATACAGGGGCTGACCAGCCCCAGCATTTT CASSSTYTGADQPQHF
TRBJ1-5 TRBD1 few 12 TRBV27 TGTGCCAGCGGACAGGGAAACCAGCCCCAGCATTTT CASGQGNQPQHF
TRBJ1-5 - - 13 TRBV10-3 TGTGCCATCACTGAGGACGCTCGGGGGCCCCAGCATTTT CAITEDARGPQHF
TRBJ2-6 - - 15 TRBV20-1 TGCAGTGCAATTCCCGGGACAAGTGGGGCCAACGTCCTGACTTTC CSAIPGTSGANVLTF
TRBJ1-1 TRBD1 - 17 TRBV25-1 TGTGCCAGCAGTGTTGGGCCCCGACAGGGGGCGGACACTGAAGCTTTCTTT CASSVGPRQGADTEAFF
TRBJ1-2 - - 14 TRBV29-1 TGCAGCGTTACATCCCCAGGGACGAACTATGGCTACACCTTC CSVTSPGTNYGYTF
TRBJ1-5 TRBD1 - 15 TRBV7-9 TGTGCCAGCAGCTTAGGAGACAGGGGAAATCAGCCCCAGCATTTT CASSLGDRGNQPQHF
TRBJ2-1 - few 13 TRBV7-9 TGTGCCAGCAGCCCCAAGCCCCGCAATGAGCAGTTCTTC CASSPKPRNEQFF
TRBJ1-2 - - 14 TRBV6-2/TRBV6-3 TGTGCCAGCAGCCGCAGGGGCCGACACTATGGCTACACCTTC CASSRRGRHYGYTF